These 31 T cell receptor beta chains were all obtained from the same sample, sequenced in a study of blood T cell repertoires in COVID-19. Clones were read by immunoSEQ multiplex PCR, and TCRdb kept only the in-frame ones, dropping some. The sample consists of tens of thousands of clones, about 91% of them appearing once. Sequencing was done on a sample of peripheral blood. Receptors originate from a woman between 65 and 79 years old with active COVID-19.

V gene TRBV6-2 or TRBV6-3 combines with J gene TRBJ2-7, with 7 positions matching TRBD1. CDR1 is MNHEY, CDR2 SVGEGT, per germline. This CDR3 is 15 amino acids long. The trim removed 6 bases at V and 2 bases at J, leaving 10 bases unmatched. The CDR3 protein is CASSPSGQDPYEQYF. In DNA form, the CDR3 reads TGTGCCAGCAGCCCTTCCGGACAGGATCCCTACGAGCAGTACTTC.

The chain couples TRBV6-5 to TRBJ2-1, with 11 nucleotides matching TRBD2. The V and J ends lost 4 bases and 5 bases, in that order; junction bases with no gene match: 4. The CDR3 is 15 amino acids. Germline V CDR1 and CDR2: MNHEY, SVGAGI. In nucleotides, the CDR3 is TGTGCCAGCAGTTCCTTAGCGGGGGGGAACAATGAGCAGTTCTTC. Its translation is CASSSLAGGNNEQFF.

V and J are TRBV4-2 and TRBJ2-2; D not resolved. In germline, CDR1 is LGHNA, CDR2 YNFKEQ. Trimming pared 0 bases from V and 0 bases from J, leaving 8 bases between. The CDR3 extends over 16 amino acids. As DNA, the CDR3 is TGTGCCAGCAGCCAAGACCCGGGTGCGAACACCGGGGAGCTGTTTTTT. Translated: CASSQDPGANTGELFF.

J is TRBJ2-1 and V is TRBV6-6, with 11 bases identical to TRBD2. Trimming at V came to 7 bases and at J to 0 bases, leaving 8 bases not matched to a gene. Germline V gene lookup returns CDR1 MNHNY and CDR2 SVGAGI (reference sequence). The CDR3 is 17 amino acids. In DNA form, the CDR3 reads TGTGCCAGCATTCGGACTAGCGGGTGGAGCTCCTACAATGAGCAGTTCTTC. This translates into CASIRTSGWSSYNEQFF.

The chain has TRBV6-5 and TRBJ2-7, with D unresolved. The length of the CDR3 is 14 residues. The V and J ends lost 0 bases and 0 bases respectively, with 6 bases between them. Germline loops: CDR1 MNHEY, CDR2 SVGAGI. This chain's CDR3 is CASSYSPGSYEQYF. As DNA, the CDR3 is TGTGCCAGCAGTTACTCTCCGGGCTCCTACGAGCAGTACTTC.

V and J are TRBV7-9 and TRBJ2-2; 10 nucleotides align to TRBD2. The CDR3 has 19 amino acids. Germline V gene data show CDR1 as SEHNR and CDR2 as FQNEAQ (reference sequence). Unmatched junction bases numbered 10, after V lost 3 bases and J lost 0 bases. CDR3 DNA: TGTGCCAGCAGCTTGGGACTAGCGATAACGTTCGCGAACACCGGGGAGCTGTTTTTT. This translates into CASSLGLAITFANTGELFF.

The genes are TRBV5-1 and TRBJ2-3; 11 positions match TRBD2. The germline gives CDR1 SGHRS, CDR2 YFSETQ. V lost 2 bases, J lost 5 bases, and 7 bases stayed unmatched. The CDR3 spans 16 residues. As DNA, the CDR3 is TGCGCCAGCAGCTTAGTAGCGGGGGGGCCGGGAGATACGCAGTATTTT. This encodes CASSLVAGGPGDTQYF.

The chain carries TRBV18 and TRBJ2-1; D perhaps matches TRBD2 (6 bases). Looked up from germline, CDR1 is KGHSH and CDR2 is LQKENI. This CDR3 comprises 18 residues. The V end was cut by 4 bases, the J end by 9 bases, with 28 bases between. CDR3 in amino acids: CASSRQWPGGDTLGEQFF. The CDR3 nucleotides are TGTGCCAGCTCACGACAGTGGCCCGGGGGTGACACACTCGGTGAGCAGTTCTTC. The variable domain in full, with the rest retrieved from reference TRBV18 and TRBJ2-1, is NAGVMQNPRHLVRRRGQEARLRCSPMKGHSHVYWYRQLPEEGLKFMVYLQKENIIDESGMPKERFSAEFPKEGPSILRIQQVVRGDSAAYFCASSRQWPGGDTLGEQFFGPGTRLTVL.

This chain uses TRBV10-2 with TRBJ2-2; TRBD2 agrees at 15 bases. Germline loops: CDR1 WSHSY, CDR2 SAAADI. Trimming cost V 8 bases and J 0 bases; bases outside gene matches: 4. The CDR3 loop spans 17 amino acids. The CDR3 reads CASRTSGGAANTGELFF. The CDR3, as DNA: TGCGCCAGCCGGACTAGCGGGGGGGCTGCGAACACCGGGGAGCTGTTTTTT.

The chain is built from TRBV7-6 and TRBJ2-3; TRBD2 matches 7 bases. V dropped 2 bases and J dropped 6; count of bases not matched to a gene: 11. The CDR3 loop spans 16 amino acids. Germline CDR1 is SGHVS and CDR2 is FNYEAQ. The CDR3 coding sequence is TGTGCCAGCAGCTTAACGCGGGAGCCACCGCGGGATACGCAGTATTTT. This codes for CASSLTREPPRDTQYF.

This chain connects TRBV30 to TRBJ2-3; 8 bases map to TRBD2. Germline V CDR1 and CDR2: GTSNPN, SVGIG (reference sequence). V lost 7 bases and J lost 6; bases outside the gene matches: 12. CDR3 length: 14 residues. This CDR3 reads CAFPGVAGSDTQYF. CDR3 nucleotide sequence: TGTGCCTTTCCCGGGGTAGCGGGGAGTGATACGCAGTATTTT.

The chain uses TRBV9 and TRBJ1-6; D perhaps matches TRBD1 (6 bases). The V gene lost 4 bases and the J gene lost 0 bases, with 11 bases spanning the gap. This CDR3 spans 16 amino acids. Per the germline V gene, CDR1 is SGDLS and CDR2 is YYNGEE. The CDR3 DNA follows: TGTGCCAGCAGCCCAAGGGGGAGCTCCTATAATTCACCCCTCCACTTT. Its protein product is CASSPRGSSYNSPLHF.

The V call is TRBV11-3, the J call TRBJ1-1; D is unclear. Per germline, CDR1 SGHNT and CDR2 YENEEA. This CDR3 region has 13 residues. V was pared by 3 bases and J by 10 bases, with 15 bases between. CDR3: CASSFREPAAAFF. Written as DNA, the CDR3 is TGTGCCAGCAGCTTCCGGGAGCCGGCAGCAGCTTTCTTT.

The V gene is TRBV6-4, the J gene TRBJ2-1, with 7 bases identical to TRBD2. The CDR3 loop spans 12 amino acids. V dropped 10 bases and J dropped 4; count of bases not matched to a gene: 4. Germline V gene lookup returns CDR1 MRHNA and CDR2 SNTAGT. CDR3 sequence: CANLAVYNEQFF. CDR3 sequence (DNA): TGTGCCAACCTAGCGGTATACAATGAGCAGTTCTTC.

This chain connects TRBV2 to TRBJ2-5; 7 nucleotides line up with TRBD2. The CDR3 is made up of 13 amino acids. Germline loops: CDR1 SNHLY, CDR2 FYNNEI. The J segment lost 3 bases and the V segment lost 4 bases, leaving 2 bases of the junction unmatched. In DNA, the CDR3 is TGTGCCAGCAGTGTGAGCGGGGAAGAGACCCAGTACTTC. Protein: CASSVSGEETQYF.

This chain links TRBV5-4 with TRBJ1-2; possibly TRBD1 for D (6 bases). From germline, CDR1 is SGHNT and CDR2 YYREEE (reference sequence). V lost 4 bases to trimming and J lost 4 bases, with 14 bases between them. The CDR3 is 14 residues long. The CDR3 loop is CASSPNSGVYGYTF. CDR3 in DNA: TGTGCCAGCAGCCCGAACTCAGGGGTCTATGGCTACACCTTC.

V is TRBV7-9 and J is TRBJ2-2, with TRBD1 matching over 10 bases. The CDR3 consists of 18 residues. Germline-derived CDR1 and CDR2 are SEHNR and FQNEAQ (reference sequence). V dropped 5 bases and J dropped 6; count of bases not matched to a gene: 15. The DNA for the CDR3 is TGTGCCAGCAGCCCAAAACACGATAGACAGGGGGCTGCCGGGGAGCTGTTTTTT. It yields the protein CASSPKHDRQGAAGELFF.

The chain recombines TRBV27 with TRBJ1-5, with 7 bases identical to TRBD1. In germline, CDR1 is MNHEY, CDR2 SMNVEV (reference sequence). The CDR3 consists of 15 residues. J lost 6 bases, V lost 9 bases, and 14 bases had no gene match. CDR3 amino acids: CASSDGTDLTQPQHF. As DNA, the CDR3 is TGTGCCAGTAGCGACGGGACAGATCTAACTCAGCCCCAGCATTTT.

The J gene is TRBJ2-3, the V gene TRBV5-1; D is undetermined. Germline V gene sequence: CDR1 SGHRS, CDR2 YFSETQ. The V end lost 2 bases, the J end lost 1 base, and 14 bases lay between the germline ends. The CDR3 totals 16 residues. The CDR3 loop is CASSFGPLGGTDTQYF. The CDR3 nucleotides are TGCGCCAGCAGCTTCGGTCCCCTTGGAGGCACAGATACGCAGTATTTT.

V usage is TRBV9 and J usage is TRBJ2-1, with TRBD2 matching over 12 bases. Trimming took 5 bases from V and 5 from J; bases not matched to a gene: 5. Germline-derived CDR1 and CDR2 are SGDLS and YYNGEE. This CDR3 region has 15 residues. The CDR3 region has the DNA TGTGCCAGCAGAGCTAGCGGGGGGGCCAACAATGAGCAGTTCTTC. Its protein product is CASRASGGANNEQFF.

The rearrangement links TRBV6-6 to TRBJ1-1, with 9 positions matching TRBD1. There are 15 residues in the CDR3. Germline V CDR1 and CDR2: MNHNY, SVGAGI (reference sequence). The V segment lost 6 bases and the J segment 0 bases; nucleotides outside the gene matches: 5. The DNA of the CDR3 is TGTGCCAGCAGCAGACGGACAGGGGTGAACACTGAAGCTTTCTTT. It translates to CASSRRTGVNTEAFF.

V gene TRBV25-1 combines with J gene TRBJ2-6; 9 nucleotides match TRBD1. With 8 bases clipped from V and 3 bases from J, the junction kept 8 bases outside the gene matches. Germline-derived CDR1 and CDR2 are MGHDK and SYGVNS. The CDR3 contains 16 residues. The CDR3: CASSGTGWVGANVLTF. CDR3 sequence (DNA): TGTGCCAGCTCTGGGACAGGGTGGGTTGGGGCCAACGTCCTGACTTTC.

The chain's CDR3 is CASSLNSGGGETQYF. CDR3 DNA: TGTGCCAGCAGCTTAAATAGCGGGGGCGGGGAGACCCAGTACTTC. The rearrangement uses TRBV7-9 and TRBJ2-5, with TRBD2 matching over 9 bases. From germline, CDR1 is SEHNR and CDR2 FQNEAQ (reference sequence). V lost 2 bases and J lost 5; bases outside the gene matches: 6. This CDR3 contains 15 residues.

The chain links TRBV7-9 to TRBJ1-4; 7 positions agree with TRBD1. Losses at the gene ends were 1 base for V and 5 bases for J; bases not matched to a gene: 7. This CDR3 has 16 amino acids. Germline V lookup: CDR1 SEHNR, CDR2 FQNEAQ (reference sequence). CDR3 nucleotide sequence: TGTGCCAGCAGCTTAGGGACCGGGACAGAGAATGAAAAACTGTTTTTT. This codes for CASSLGTGTENEKLFF.

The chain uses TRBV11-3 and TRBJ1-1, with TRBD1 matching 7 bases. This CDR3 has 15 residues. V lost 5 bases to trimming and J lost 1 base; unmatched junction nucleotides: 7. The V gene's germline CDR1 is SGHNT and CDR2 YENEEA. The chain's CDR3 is CASSAQGTRNTEAFF. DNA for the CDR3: TGTGCCAGCAGCGCACAGGGGACCCGGAACACTGAAGCTTTCTTT.

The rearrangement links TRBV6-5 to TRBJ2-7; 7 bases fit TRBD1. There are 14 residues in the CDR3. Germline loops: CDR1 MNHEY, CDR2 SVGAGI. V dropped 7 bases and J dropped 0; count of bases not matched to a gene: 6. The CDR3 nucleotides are TGTGCCAGCACGGAGACAGGGAACTCCTACGAGCAGTACTTC. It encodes CASTETGNSYEQYF.

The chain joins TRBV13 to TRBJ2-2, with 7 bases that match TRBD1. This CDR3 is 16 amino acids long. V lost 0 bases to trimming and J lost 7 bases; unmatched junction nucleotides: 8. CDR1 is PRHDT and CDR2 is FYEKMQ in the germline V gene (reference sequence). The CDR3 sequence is CASSLGTGNVGGELFF. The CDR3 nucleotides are TGTGCCAGCAGCTTAGGGACAGGGAATGTTGGCGGGGAGCTGTTTTTT. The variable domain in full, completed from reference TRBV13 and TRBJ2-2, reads AAGVIQSPRHLIKEKRETATLKCYPIPRHDTVYWYQQGPGQDPQFLISFYEKMQSDKGSIPDRFSAQQFSDYHSELNMSSLELGDSALYFCASSLGTGNVGGELFFGEGSRLTVL.

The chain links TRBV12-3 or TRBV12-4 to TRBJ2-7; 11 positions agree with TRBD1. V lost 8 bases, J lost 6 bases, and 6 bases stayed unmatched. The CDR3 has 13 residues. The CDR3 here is CASSSGTGGEQYF. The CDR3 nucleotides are TGTGCCAGCTCATCAGGGACAGGGGGCGAGCAGTACTTC.

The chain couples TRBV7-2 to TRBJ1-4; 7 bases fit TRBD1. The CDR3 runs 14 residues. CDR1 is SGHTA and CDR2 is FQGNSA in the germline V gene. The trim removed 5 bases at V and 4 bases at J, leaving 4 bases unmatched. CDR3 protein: CASSATGFNEKLFF. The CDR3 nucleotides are TGTGCCAGCAGCGCGACAGGGTTTAATGAAAAACTGTTTTTT.

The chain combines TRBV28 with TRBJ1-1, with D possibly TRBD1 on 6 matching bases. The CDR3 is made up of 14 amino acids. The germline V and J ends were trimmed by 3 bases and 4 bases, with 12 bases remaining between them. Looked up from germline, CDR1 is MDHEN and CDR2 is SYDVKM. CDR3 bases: TGTGCCAGCAGTTTGCAGGACAGCATCACTGAAGCTTTCTTT. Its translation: CASSLQDSITEAFF.

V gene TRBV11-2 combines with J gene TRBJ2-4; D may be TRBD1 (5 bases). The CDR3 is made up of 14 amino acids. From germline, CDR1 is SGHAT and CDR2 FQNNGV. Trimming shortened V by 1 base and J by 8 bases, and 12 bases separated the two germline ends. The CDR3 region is CASSLVQGVYIQYF. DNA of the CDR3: TGTGCCAGCAGCTTAGTGCAGGGTGTTTACATTCAGTACTTC.